Listed below are T cell receptor beta chains from one sample, sequenced in a study of blood T cells in healthy people across ages. TCRdb re-called the 5' RACE reads through MiXCR, storing one row per CDR3 protein. The data show some 800,000 distinct CDR3 sequences, around a quarter seen once. These data were also filed under a second study, of T cells of mothers and their children.

What was sequenced was blood. The receptors originated from a boy aged 10-17 years in good health. Both conserved end residues are part of each CDR3. The D gene is left open where the match is weak. Only some rows state a clone size, as once, few, many or a class for expanded clones.

>TRBV6-1|-|few|TRBJ2-7
CASSDNRVFPSYEQYF
TGTGCCAGCAGTGATAACAGGGTTTTCCCTTCCTACGAGCAGTACTTC
>TRBV20-1|TRBD1|-|TRBJ1-4
CSPTTGSTEKLFF
TGCAGTCCAACGACAGGGTCAACCGAAAAACTGTTTTTT
>TRBV28|-|-|TRBJ1-4
CASRDPGGSEELFF
TGTGCCAGCAGGGACCCGGGGGGAAGCGAAGAACTGTTTTTT
>TRBV5-1|-|few|TRBJ2-7
CASSLRQGVRDEQYF
TGCGCCAGCAGCTTGCGGCAGGGCGTGCGCGACGAGCAGTACTTC
>TRBV4-2|TRBD2|few|TRBJ2-1
CASSQAAGEGSEQFF
TGTGCCAGCAGCCAAGCAGCGGGGGAGGGTAGTGAGCAGTTCTTC
>TRBV5-6|-|many|TRBJ2-4
CASSLGRAKNIQYF
TGTGCCAGCAGCTTGGGGAGGGCCAAAAACATTCAGTACTTC
>TRBV7-3|TRBD1|few|TRBJ1-1
CASSPRPTGEDTEAFF
TGTGCCAGCAGCCCCCGACCGACAGGGGAAGACACTGAAGCTTTCTTT
>TRBV5-6|-|-|TRBJ2-1
CASSTSPRNEQFF
TGTGCCAGCAGCACCTCGCCTCGTAATGAGCAGTTCTTC
>TRBV10-3|TRBD1|-|TRBJ1-1
CAIRRVTGGMSEAFF
TGTGCCATCAGGAGAGTTACAGGGGGGATGTCTGAAGCTTTCTTT
>TRBV7-6|TRBD1|-|TRBJ2-3
CASSLFETGDTQYF
TGTGCCAGCAGCTTATTCGAGACAGGGGATACGCAGTATTTT
>TRBV4-3|TRBD1|-|TRBJ1-6
CASSSGTGATYNSPLHF
TGCGCCAGCAGCTCCGGGACAGGGGCTACCTATAATTCACCCCTCCACTTT
>TRBV4-3|-|-|TRBJ1-1
CASSQAVGDTEAFF
TGCGCCAGCAGCCAAGCTGTTGGGGACACTGAAGCTTTCTTT
>TRBV15|TRBD1|-|TRBJ2-7
CATSEGFTGQGHEQYF
TGTGCCACCAGCGAGGGGTTCACGGGACAGGGGCACGAGCAGTACTTC
>TRBV3-1|TRBD2|few|TRBJ2-5
CASSQARTGGPGEQYF
TGTGCCAGCAGCCAAGCGCGGACGGGGGGGCCGGGTGAGCAGTACTTC
>TRBV20-1|-|few|TRBJ1-6
CSARDARSSYNSPLHF
TGCAGTGCTAGAGATGCCAGGAGCTCCTATAATTCACCCCTCCACTTT
>TRBV7-9|-|-|TRBJ2-5
CASSLLGVEETQYF
TGTGCCAGCAGCCTCCTGGGGGTTGAGGAGACCCAGTACTTC
>TRBV9|TRBD1|few|TRBJ1-1
CASSARPGQGNPFF
TGTGCCAGCAGCGCTCGTCCGGGACAGGGCAATCCTTTCTTT
>TRBV7-9|-|-|TRBJ1-5
CASSSDGNNQPQHF
TGTGCCAGCAGCTCCGACGGGAACAATCAGCCCCAGCATTTT
>TRBV2|TRBD2|-|TRBJ2-1
CASSDAASGSGEQFF
TGTGCCAGCTCCGACGCCGCTAGCGGGAGCGGTGAGCAGTTCTTC
>TRBV20-1|-|few|TRBJ1-2
CSARASEGHGYTF
TGCAGTGCTAGGGCGTCGGAGGGCCATGGCTACACCTTC
>TRBV20-1|TRBD2|-|TRBJ2-7
CSARDGGLAGYEQYF
TGCAGTGCTAGAGATGGGGGACTAGCGGGTTACGAGCAGTACTTC
>TRBV6-2/TRBV6-3|-|-|TRBJ1-5
CASSYGPNQPQHF
TGTGCCAGCAGTTACGGACCCAATCAGCCCCAGCATTTT
>TRBV6-2/TRBV6-3|-|-|TRBJ2-7
CASSRGTPYEQYF
TGTGCCAGCAGCCGCGGGACACCCTACGAGCAGTACTTC
>TRBV5-1|TRBD1|-|TRBJ2-5
CASSDRQGSESQYF
TGCGCCAGCAGCGACCGACAGGGTTCAGAGTCCCAGTACTTC
>TRBV20-1|-|-|TRBJ1-3
CSVLRAGNTIYF
TGCAGTGTCCTTCGGGCTGGAAACACCATATATTTT
>TRBV7-2|TRBD1|-|TRBJ1-2
CASSPALGQGAYGYTF
TGTGCCAGCAGCCCCGCCCTGGGACAGGGGGCCTATGGCTACACCTTC
>TRBV29-1|TRBD1|few|TRBJ2-1
CSVEDLGDRGRNEQFF
TGCAGCGTTGAAGATCTAGGGGACAGGGGGCGGAATGAGCAGTTCTTC
>TRBV29-1|-|-|TRBJ2-7
CSVEYVYEQCF
TGCAGCGTTGAATACGTCTACGAGCAGTGCTTC
>TRBV29-1|-|-|TRBJ2-7
CSVEVPRAYGEQYF
TGCAGCGTTGAAGTACCCCGGGCTTATGGCGAGCAGTACTTC
>TRBV20-1|-|few|TRBJ2-7
CSATSRDTRVYEQYF
TGCAGTGCTACATCGAGGGACACCCGGGTTTACGAGCAGTACTTC
>TRBV4-3|-|few|TRBJ2-3
CASSQEWRTRSSTDTQYF
TGCGCCAGCAGCCAAGAATGGAGAACCCGATCTAGCACAGATACGCAGTATTTT
>TRBV25-1|-|many|TRBJ2-7
CASSDYYEQYF
TGTGCCAGCAGTGACTACTACGAGCAGTACTTC
>TRBV20-1|TRBD2|-|TRBJ2-1
CSARDLAGYNGQFF
TGCAGTGCCAGAGACCTAGCGGGTTACAATGGGCAGTTCTTC
>TRBV2|TRBD2|-|TRBJ2-3
CASSESSGVSTDTQYF
TGTGCCAGCAGTGAAAGTAGCGGGGTTAGCACAGATACGCAGTATTTT
>TRBV7-2|TRBD2|-|TRBJ2-1
CASSRLAGYNEQFF
TGTGCCAGCAGCCGCCTAGCGGGCTACAATGAGCAGTTCTTC
>TRBV29-1|-|few|TRBJ1-1
CSVETGKNTEAFF
TGCAGCGTTGAAACAGGGAAGAACACTGAAGCTTTCTTT
>TRBV7-2|-|-|TRBJ2-5
CASSQPWGQETQYF
TGTGCCAGCAGCCAGCCTTGGGGCCAAGAGACCCAGTACTTC
>TRBV12-3/TRBV12-4|TRBD1|-|TRBJ1-2
CASSRGTVGYTF
TGTGCCAGCAGCCGCGGGACAGTCGGCTACACCTTC
>TRBV12-3/TRBV12-4|TRBD1|few|TRBJ2-7
CASNLNRGSPYEQYF
TGTGCCAGTAATCTGAACAGGGGATCCCCCTACGAGCAGTACTTC
>TRBV7-9|-|-|TRBJ2-7
CASSLKGAGSYEQYF
TGTGCCAGCAGCTTAAAAGGGGCAGGCTCCTACGAGCAGTACTTC
>TRBV14|TRBD1|many|TRBJ2-5
CASSPRDRAQETQYF
TGTGCCAGCAGTCCTCGGGACAGGGCCCAAGAGACCCAGTACTTC
>TRBV2|TRBD2|few|TRBJ2-1
CASRYTSGSFHEQFF
TGTGCCAGCAGGTATACTAGCGGGAGTTTCCATGAGCAGTTCTTC
>TRBV15|TRBD2|many|TRBJ2-5
CATSRGTTQLAGKETQYF
TGTGCCACCAGCAGAGGTACCACGCAACTAGCGGGAAAAGAGACCCAGTACTTC
>TRBV6-6|-|few|TRBJ2-3
CASRPRGSHTDTQYF
TGTGCCAGCAGGCCCCGGGGATCTCACACAGATACGCAGTATTTT
>TRBV28|-|many|TRBJ1-2
CASTEVGIGFGYTF
TGTGCCAGCACCGAGGTGGGCATTGGCTTTGGCTACACCTTC